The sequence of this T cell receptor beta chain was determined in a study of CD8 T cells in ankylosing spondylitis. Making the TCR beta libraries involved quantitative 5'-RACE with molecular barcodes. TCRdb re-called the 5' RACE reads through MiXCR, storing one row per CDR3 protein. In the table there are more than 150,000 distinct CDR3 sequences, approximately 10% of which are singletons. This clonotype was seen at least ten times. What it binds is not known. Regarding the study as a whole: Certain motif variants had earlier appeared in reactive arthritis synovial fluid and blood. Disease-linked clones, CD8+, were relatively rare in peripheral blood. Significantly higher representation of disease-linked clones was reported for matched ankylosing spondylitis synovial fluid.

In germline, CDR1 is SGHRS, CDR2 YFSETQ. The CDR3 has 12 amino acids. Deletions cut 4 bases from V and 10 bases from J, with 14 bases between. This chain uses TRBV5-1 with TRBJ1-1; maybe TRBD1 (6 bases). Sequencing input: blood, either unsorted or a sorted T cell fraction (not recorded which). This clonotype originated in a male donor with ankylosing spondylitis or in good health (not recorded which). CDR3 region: CASSEQGGGAFF. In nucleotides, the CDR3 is TGCGCCAGCAGCGAACAGGGAGGGGGAGCTTTCTTT.